The T cell receptor beta chain described here comes from a study of chemoradiotherapy in HPV16-positive cancers. The data were produced by immunoSEQ multiplex PCR, yet TCRdb's version contains in-frame clones alone and is incomplete. The sample holds approximately 14,000 clones, more than 75% seen once. The material was blood, obtained from a patient who underwent chemoradiotherapy. This receptor was identified in a human donor with HPV-associated anogenital cancer.

In DNA form, the CDR3 reads TGTGCCAGCTCAGCGGACAGGACCTCTGGGGCCAACGTCCTGACTTTC. Translating it yields CASSADRTSGANVLTF. This chain uses TRBV18 with TRBJ2-6; TRBD1 matches at 7 bases. Trimming cost V 5 bases and J 0 bases; bases outside gene matches: 4. The CDR3 is 16 amino acids. Germline V lookup: CDR1 KGHSH, CDR2 LQKENI.